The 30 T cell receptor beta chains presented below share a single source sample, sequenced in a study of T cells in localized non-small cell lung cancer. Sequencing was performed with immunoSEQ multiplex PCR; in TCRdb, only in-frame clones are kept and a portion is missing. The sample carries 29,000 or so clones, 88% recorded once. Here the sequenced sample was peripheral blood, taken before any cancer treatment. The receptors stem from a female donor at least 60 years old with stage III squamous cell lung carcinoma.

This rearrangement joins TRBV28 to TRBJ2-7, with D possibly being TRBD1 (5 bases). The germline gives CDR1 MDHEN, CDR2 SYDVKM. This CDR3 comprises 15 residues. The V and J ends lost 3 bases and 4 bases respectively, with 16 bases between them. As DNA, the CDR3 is TGTGCCAGCAGTTTCGGGTTGGCAGGGCGGTACGAGCAGTACTTC. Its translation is CASSFGLAGRYEQYF.

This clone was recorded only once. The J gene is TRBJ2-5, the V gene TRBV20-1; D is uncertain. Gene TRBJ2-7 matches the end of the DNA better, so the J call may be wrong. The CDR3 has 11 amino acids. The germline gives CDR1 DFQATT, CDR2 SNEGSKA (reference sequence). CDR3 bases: TGCAGTGCGGAACAGCTCTACGAGCAGTACTTC. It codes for CSAEQLYEQYF.

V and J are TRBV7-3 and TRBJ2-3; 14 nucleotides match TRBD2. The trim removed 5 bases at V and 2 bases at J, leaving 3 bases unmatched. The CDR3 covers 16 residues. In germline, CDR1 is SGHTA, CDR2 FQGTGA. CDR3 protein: CASSPGLAGATDTQYF. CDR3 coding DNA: TGTGCCAGCAGCCCGGGACTAGCGGGAGCCACAGATACGCAGTATTTT.

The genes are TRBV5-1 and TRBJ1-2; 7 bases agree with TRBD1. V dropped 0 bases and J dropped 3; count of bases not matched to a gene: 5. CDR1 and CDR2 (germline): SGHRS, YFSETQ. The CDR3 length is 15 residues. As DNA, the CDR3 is TGCGCCAGCAGCTTGGTCCCCGACAGGGACTATGGCTACACCTTC. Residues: CASSLVPDRDYGYTF.

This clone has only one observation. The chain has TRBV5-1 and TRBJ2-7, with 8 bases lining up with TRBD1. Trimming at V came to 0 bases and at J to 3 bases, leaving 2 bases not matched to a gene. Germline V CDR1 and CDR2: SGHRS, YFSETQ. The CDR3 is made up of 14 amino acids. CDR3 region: CASSLAGGSYEQYF. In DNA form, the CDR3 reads TGCGCCAGCAGCTTGGCAGGGGGCAGCTACGAGCAGTACTTC.

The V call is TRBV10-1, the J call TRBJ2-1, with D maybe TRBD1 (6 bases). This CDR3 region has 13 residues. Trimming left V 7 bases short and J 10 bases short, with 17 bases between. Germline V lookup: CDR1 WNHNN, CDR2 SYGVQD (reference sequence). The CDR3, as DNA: TGCGCCAGCACCGGGGACACCGCTCACGAGCAGTTCTTC. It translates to CASTGDTAHEQFF.

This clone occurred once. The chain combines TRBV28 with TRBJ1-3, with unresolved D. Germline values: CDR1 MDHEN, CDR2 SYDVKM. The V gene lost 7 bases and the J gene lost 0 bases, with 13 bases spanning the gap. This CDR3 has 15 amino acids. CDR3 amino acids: CASTKEVFSGNTIYF. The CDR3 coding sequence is TGTGCCAGCACAAAGGAGGTTTTCTCTGGAAACACCATATATTTT.

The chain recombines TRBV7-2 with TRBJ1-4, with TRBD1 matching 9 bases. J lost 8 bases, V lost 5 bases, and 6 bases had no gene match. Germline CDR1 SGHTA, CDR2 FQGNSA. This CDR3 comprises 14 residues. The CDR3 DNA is TGTGCCAGCAGCCTGACAGGGGGGCTAGAAAAACTGTTTTTT. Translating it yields CASSLTGGLEKLFF.

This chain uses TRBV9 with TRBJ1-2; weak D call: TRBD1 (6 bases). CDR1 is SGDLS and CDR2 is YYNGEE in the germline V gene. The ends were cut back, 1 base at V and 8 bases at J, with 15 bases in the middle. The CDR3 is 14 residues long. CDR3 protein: CASSVQGSVEGYTF. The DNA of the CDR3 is TGTGCCAGCAGCGTACAGGGGTCGGTCGAAGGCTACACCTTC.

The CDR3 loop is CASSLEPGHPSYNEQFF. CDR3 bases: TGTGCCAGCAGTCTCGAACCCGGACACCCCTCCTACAATGAGCAGTTCTTC. This chain links TRBV28 with TRBJ2-1; D possibly corresponds to TRBD1 (5 bases). The CDR3 consists of 17 residues. V was shortened by 5 bases and J by 0 bases, with 17 bases between the two germline ends. The germline CDR1 and CDR2 sequences are MDHEN and SYDVKM.

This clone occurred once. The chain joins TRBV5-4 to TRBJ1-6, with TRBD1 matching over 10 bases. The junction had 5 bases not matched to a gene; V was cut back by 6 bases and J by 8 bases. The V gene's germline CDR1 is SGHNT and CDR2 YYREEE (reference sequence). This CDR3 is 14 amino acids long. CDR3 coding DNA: TGTGCCAGCACCCCCGGGACAGGGGATTCACCCCTCCACTTT. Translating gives CASTPGTGDSPLHF.

CDR3 sequence reads: CASSLMTAATNEKLFF. DNA of the CDR3: TGTGCCAGCAGCTTGATGACAGCAGCAACTAATGAAAAACTGTTTTTT. The gene calls are TRBV5-6 and TRBJ1-4, with D tentatively TRBD1 (5 bases). Trimming stripped 1 base from V and 0 bases from J, with 10 bases between. The CDR3 is made up of 16 amino acids. The germline CDR1 and CDR2 sequences are SGHDT and YYEEEE.

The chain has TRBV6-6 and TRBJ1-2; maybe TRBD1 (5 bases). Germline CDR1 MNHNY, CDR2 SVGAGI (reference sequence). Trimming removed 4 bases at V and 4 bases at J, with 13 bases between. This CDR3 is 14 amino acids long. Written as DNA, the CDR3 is TGTGCCAGCAGTTCCGCCCCAGGGATCTATGGCTACACCTTC. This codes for CASSSAPGIYGYTF.

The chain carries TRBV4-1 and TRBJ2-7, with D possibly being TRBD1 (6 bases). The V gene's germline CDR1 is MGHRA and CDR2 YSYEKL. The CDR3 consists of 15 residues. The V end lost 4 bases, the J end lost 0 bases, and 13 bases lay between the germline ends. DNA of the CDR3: TGCGCCAGCAGCCCAAATGACAGGTACTCCTACGAGCAGTACTTC. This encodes CASSPNDRYSYEQYF.

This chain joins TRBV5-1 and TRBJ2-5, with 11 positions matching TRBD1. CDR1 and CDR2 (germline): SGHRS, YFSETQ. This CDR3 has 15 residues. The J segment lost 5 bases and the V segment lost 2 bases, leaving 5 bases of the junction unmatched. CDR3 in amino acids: CASSFGQGAGETQYF. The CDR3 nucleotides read TGCGCCAGCAGCTTCGGACAGGGGGCTGGGGAGACCCAGTACTTC.

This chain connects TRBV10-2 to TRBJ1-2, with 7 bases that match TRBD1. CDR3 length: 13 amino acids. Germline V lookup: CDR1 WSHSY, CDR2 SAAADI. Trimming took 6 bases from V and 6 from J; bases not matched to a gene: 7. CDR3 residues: CASREQGRNGYTF. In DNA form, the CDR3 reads TGCGCCAGCAGAGAACAGGGGAGGAATGGCTACACCTTC.

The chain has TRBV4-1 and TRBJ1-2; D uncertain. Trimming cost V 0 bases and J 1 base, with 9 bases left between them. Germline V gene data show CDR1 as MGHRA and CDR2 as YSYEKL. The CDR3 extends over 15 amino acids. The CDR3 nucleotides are TGCGCCAGCAGCCAAGAAGGAATGGATAACTATGGCTACACCTTC. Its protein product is CASSQEGMDNYGYTF.

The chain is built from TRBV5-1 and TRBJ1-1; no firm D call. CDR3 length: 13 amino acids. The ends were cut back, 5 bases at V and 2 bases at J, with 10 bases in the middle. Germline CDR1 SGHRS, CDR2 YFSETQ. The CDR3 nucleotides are TGCGCCAGCAGGGATCAGGTAAACACTGAAGCTTTCTTT. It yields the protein CASRDQVNTEAFF.

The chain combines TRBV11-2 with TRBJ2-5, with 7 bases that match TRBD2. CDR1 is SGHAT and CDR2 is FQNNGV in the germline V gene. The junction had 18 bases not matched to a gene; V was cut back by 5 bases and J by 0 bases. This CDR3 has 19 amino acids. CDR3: CASSPRTVRLALDQETQYF. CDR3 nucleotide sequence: TGTGCCAGCAGCCCCCGTACCGTCAGACTAGCATTGGACCAAGAGACCCAGTACTTC.

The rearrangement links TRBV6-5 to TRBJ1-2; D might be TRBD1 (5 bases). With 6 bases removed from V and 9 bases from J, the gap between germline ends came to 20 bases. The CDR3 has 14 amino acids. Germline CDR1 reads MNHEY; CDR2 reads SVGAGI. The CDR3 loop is CASSPTGRPLRYTF. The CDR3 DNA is TGTGCCAGCAGCCCTACGGGACGACCTCTACGCTACACCTTC.

Written as DNA, the CDR3 is TGTGCCAGCAGCCAAGATCTGGCGGGAGGGACCTACGAGCAGTACTTC. Translation: CASSQDLAGGTYEQYF. The chain combines TRBV4-2 with TRBJ2-7; 9 bases are a match to TRBD2. Germline lookup yields CDR1 LGHNA and CDR2 YNFKEQ. V gave up 0 bases and J gave up 2 bases; unmatched junction bases: 5. The CDR3 covers 16 residues.

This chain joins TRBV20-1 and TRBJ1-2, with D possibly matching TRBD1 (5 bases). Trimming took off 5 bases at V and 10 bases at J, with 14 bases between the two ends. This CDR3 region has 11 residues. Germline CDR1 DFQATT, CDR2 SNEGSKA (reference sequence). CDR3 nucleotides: TGCAGTGCTCGCAGGGAATTGGACTACACCTTC. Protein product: CSARRELDYTF.

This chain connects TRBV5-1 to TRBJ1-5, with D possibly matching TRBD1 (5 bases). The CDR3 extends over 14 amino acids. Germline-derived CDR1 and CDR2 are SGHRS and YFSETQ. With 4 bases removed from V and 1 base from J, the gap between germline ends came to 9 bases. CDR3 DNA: TGCGCCAGCAGCCCGGGACCAAGCAATCAGCCCCAGCATTTT. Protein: CASSPGPSNQPQHF. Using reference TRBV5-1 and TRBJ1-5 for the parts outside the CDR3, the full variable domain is KAGVTQTPRYLIKTRGQQVTLSCSPISGHRSVSWYQQTPGQGLQFLFEYFSETQRNKGNFPGRFSGRQFSNSRSEMNVSTLELGDSALYLCASSPGPSNQPQHFGDGTRLSIL.

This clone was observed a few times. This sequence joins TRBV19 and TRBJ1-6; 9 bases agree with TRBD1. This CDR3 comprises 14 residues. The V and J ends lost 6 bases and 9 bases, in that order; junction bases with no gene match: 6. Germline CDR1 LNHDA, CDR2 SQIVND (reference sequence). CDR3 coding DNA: TGTGCCAGTAGGAGGGACAGGGATGGTTCACCCCTCCACTTT. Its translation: CASRRDRDGSPLHF.

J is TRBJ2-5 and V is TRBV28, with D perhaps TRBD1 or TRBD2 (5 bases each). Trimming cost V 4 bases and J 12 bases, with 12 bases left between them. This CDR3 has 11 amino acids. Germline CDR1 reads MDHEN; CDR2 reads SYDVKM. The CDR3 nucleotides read TGTGCCAGCAGTTACGCAGGGAGCGAGTACTTC. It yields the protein CASSYAGSEYF.

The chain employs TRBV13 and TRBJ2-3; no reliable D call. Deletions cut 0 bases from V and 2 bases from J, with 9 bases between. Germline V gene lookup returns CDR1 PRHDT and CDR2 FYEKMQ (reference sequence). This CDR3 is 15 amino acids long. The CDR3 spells CASSLGGWTTDTQYF. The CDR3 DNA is TGTGCCAGCAGCTTAGGCGGTTGGACCACAGATACGCAGTATTTT.

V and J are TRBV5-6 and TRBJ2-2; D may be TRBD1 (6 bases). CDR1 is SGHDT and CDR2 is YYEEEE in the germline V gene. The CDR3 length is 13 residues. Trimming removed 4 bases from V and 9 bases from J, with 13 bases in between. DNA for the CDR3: TGTGCCAGCAGCGGGGGCCCCGGCAGGGAGCTGTTTTTT. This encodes CASSGGPGRELFF.

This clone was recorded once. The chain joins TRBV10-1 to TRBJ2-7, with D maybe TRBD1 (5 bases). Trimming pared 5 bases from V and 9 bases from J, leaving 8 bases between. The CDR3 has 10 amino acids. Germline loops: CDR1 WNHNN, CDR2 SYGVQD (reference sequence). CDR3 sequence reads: CASSKRGQYF. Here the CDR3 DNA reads TGCGCCAGCAGTAAAAGGGGGCAGTACTTC.

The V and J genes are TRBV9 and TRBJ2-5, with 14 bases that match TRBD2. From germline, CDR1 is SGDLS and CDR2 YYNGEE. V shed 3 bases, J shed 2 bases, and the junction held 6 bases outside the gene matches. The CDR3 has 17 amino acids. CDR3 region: CASSEGTSGGRQETQYF. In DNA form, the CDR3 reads TGTGCCAGCAGCGAAGGGACTAGCGGGGGCCGGCAAGAGACCCAGTACTTC.

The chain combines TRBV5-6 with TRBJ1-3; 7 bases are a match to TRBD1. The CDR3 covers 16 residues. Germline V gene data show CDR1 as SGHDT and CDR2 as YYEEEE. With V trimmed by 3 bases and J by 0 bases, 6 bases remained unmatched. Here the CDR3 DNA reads TGTGCCAGCAGCTACTCCACAGGGGCCTCTGGAAACACCATATATTTT. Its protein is CASSYSTGASGNTIYF.